This T cell receptor (beta chain) was documented in a study of blood T cell repertoires in COVID-19. Authors' processing steps: Researchers report that nucleated cell counts were estimated from reference gene primer amplification. Method: immunoSEQ multiplex PCR; TCRdb's copy keeps in-frame clones and lacks some. V and J calls plus clone size are reproduced from that table; the DNA served to infer D and trimming. The table has 350,000 to 500,000 clones, about 88% seen once. Those who participated ranged in age from roughly 18 to 89 years and resided in about two dozen US areas. Cohort assignment relied on participant-reported clinical history. Up to 2 weeks before entering the study, exposed participants had met a COVID-19 case. The source of this sequence is a woman younger than 30 who had been exposed to COVID-19. The specimen was PBMCs or T cells enriched from blood (not recorded which).

This CDR3 reads CASRDRRNEKLFF. For the CDR3, the DNA is TGTGCCAGCCGGGACAGGCGTAATGAAAAACTGTTTTTT. The V gene is TRBV27, the J gene TRBJ1-4; 8 bases line up with TRBD1. The V and J ends lost 8 bases and 4 bases, in that order; junction bases with no gene match: 3. The CDR3 contains 13 residues. CDR1 is MNHEY, CDR2 SMNVEV, per germline (reference sequence).